This record looks at one T cell receptor (beta chain) sequence and its context. Antigen: not known. This entry comes from a study of cytomegalovirus exposure and HLA in healthy donors. Regarding the study as a whole: The classifier was said to identify cytomegalovirus status with high specificity and sensitivity.

TCRdb's copy holds only in-frame clones and misses some; the assay was immunoSEQ multiplex PCR. The data contain approximately 44,000 clones, roughly 88% of them singletons. Separate from the roughly 670-subject first cohort, the roughly 120-subject validation cohort was the one that the donors belonged to. The material sequenced was PBMCs. This TCR was recovered from a woman in her 30s in good health and CMV-seronegative.

CDR3 sequence: CASGGQGDDEQYF. The CDR3 DNA sequence: TGTGCCTCCGGCGGCCAGGGGGACGACGAGCAGTACTTC. J is TRBJ2-7 and V is TRBV18, with TRBD1 identical over 7 bases. J gave up 5 bases and V 11 bases, and 12 bases lay outside the gene matches. The CDR3 is 13 residues long. CDR1 is KGHSH, CDR2 LQKENI, per germline.